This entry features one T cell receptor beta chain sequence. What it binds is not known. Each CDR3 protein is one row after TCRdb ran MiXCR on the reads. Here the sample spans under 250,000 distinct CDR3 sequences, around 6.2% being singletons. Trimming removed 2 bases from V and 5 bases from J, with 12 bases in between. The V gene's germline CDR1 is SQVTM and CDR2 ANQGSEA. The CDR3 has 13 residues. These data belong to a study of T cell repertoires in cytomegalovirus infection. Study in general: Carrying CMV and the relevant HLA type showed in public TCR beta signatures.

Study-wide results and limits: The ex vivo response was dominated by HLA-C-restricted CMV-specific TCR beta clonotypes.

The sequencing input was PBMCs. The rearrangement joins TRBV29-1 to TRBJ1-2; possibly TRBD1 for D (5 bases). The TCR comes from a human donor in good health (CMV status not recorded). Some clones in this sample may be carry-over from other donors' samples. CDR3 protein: CSVERGRDYGYTF. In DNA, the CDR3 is TGCAGCGTTGAAAGGGGCAGGGATTATGGCTACACCTTC.